This is a list of T cell receptor beta chains from one sample in a study of CD8 T cells in acute hepatitis C reinfection. Sequencing was performed with immunoSEQ multiplex PCR; in TCRdb, only in-frame clones are kept and a portion is missing. The table has 1,000 or so clones, approximately 60% seen once. The sample in question was HCV NS3-1073 tetramer-sorted CD8+ T cells from PBMCs, obtained during acute infection. These TCRs come from a woman between 18 and 30 years old who spontaneously cleared hepatitis C infection. CDR3s include the opening cysteine and the closing phenylalanine or tryptophan. Each record gives: CDR3 protein, CDR3 DNA, D gene, V gene, clone size, J gene. A D gene is named only where the DNA matches it firmly. Size values are once, few and many counts, or a class for expanded clones, and some rows have none.

cdr3_aa: CASSYSGKEETQYF
cdr3_nt: TGTGCCAGCAGTTATAGCGGGAAGGAAGAGACCCAGTACTTC
d_call: TRBD2
v_call: TRBV28
clone_size: NA
j_call: TRBJ2-5

cdr3_aa: CAWRKPGVVTEAFF
cdr3_nt: TGTGCCTGGAGGAAACCAGGGGTTGTCACTGAAGCTTTCTTT
d_call: NA
v_call: TRBV30
clone_size: few
j_call: TRBJ1-1

cdr3_aa: CSVEDPGDYTF
cdr3_nt: TGCAGCGTTGAAGATCCCGGAGACTACACCTTC
d_call: NA
v_call: TRBV29-1
clone_size: NA
j_call: TRBJ1-2

cdr3_aa: CASSLWVAGAHPVEQYF
cdr3_nt: TGTGCCAGCAGCTTGTGGGTGGCGGGGGCCCACCCGGTAGAGCAGTACTTC
d_call: NA
v_call: TRBV5-8
clone_size: NA
j_call: TRBJ2-7

cdr3_aa: CASSLDGGGTNEKLFF
cdr3_nt: TGTGCCAGCAGCTTAGATGGAGGGGGGACCAATGAAAAACTGTTTTTT
d_call: NA
v_call: TRBV7-9
clone_size: NA
j_call: TRBJ1-4

cdr3_aa: CASSQEYGPLEQYF
cdr3_nt: TGCGCCAGCAGCCAAGAATACGGACCTCTCGAGCAGTACTTC
d_call: NA
v_call: TRBV4-3
clone_size: NA
j_call: TRBJ2-7

cdr3_aa: CAIRATGDVLSDTQYF
cdr3_nt: TGTGCCATCAGAGCTACAGGGGACGTCCTTTCAGATACGCAGTATTTT
d_call: TRBD1
v_call: TRBV10-3
clone_size: NA
j_call: TRBJ2-3

cdr3_aa: CASSAPGSWNEQFF
cdr3_nt: TGTGCCAGTTCGGCCCCCGGGAGTTGGAATGAGCAGTTCTTC
d_call: NA
v_call: TRBV19
clone_size: NA
j_call: TRBJ2-1

cdr3_aa: CASSLALSAGEAYEQYF
cdr3_nt: TGTGCCAGCAGCTTAGCTCTCTCAGCGGGTGAAGCCTACGAGCAGTACTTC
d_call: NA
v_call: TRBV7-2
clone_size: NA
j_call: TRBJ2-7

cdr3_aa: CASSPEPGLDNNEQFF
cdr3_nt: TGTGCCAGCAGCCCCGAACCGGGACTCGACAACAATGAGCAGTTCTTC
d_call: NA
v_call: TRBV4-2
clone_size: NA
j_call: TRBJ2-1

cdr3_aa: CASHRDRETQYF
cdr3_nt: TGTGCCAGCCATAGGGACAGAGAGACCCAGTACTTC
d_call: TRBD1
v_call: TRBV6-9
clone_size: few
j_call: TRBJ2-5

cdr3_aa: CASSDLRDTQYF
cdr3_nt: TGTGCCAGCAGCGATCTGAGGGATACGCAGTATTTT
d_call: NA
v_call: TRBV16
clone_size: NA
j_call: TRBJ2-3

cdr3_aa: CASSLSAGEPSPLHF
cdr3_nt: TGTGCCAGCAGTTTATCCGCAGGAGAACCTTCACCCCTCCACTTT
d_call: NA
v_call: TRBV28
clone_size: NA
j_call: TRBJ1-6

cdr3_aa: CASSQETDLRVQYF
cdr3_nt: TGTGCCAGCAGCCAAGAGACAGACCTACGAGTGCAGTACTTC
d_call: NA
v_call: TRBV14
clone_size: NA
j_call: TRBJ2-7

cdr3_aa: CATTIGGTGLKQYF
cdr3_nt: TGTGCCACTACTATAGGGGGGACAGGGCTTAAGCAGTACTTC
d_call: TRBD1
v_call: TRBV15
clone_size: NA
j_call: TRBJ2-7